This T cell receptor (beta chain) was sequenced for a study of OX40 agonist ivuxolimab in advanced cancers. On the study more broadly: The patients got ivuxolimab, which is an agonistic anti-OX40 (CD134) antibody.

The CDR3 runs to 14 residues. Germline CDR1 is SGHTS and CDR2 is YDEGEE. Deletions cut 3 bases from V and 1 base from J, with 8 bases between. Data came from immunoSEQ multiplex PCR; TCRdb stores just in-frame clones and leaves some out. The sample includes over 50,000 clones, 89% of them seen just once. This chain links TRBV5-8 with TRBJ1-5; no reliable D call. This clonotype originated in an adult with an advanced solid tumor such as melanoma, head and neck, liver or kidney cancer. Sequences were derived from CD4+ or CD8+ T cells sorted from blood, sampled in a trial of the OX40 agonist ivuxolimab. CDR3 in DNA: TGTGCCAGCAGCTGGGTAGCGAGCAATCAGCCCCAGCATTTT. Translation: CASSWVASNQPQHF.